This TCR beta chain was recovered during a study of blood T cell repertoires in COVID-19. The wider study: Sources were T cells, B-cell-depleted T cells, or PBMCs; the material itself was cDNA or gDNA.

Followed longitudinally, the Seattle patients had been enrolled during active infection. Using immunoSEQ multiplex PCR, the repertoire was profiled, and TCRdb retains in-frame clones only, with some absent. The data show 250,000 to 350,000 clones, roughly 86% seen once. From germline, CDR1 is SNHLY and CDR2 FYNNEI. V was clipped by 6 bases and J by 0 bases, with 9 bases between them. The CDR3 covers 14 residues. The sequence was obtained from a woman in her twenties or thirties with COVID-19, enrolled during active disease. This chain links TRBV2 with TRBJ2-1, with TRBD2 as a possible D gene (5 bases). Sequencing used peripheral blood. The CDR3 protein is CASSRLSSYNEQFF. The CDR3 DNA sequence: TGTGCCAGCAGCAGACTAAGCTCCTACAATGAGCAGTTCTTC.